The next 16 T cell receptor beta chains were all read from a single sample in a study of tumor-infiltrating lymphocytes in localized non-small cell lung cancer (dated by TCRdb to the early 2020s). Receptor amplification or capture employed the immunoSEQ multiplex PCR assay. TCRdb holds this immuneACCESS table with in-frame rearrangements only. Some clones are missing; in checked studies, unresolved V genes explain under half, and the rest has no known cause. This sample comprises about 15,000 clones, around 66% of them detected only once. Approximately 5.4% of the sample comes from the top ten. Material: lung tumor tissue. The receptors were gathered from a human donor with non-small cell lung cancer.

This clone was counted a few times. V gene TRBV10-1 combines with J gene TRBJ1-4; 11 positions agree with TRBD1. The CDR3 has 15 residues. CDR1 and CDR2 (germline): WNHNN, SYGVQD (reference sequence). V gave up 3 bases and J gave up 5 bases; unmatched junction bases: 2. The CDR3 DNA follows: TGCGCCAGCAGTGACGGGACAGGGGGGAATGAAAAACTGTTTTTT. Amino acid sequence: CASSDGTGGNEKLFF.

This clone has only a few counts. V gene TRBV7-6 combines with J gene TRBJ2-1; D tentatively reads TRBD1 or TRBD2 (5 bases each). Trimming removed 3 bases from V and 5 bases from J, with 11 bases in between. CDR3 length equals 14 residues. Germline lookup yields CDR1 SGHVS and CDR2 FNYEAQ. The CDR3 loop reads CASSLGPLNNEQFF. The DNA of the CDR3 is TGTGCCAGCAGCTTGGGACCGCTGAACAATGAGCAGTTCTTC.

The gene calls are TRBV18 and TRBJ2-5; unclear D gene. The CDR3 loop spans 13 amino acids. Germline V gene lookup returns CDR1 KGHSH and CDR2 LQKENI. V was cut by 4 bases and J by 0 bases, with 6 bases left in between. The CDR3 here is CASSLSYQETQYF. The CDR3 DNA is TGTGCCAGCTCACTCTCGTACCAAGAGACCCAGTACTTC.

The genes are TRBV12-5 and TRBJ2-5, with D possibly being TRBD2 (5 bases). V was trimmed by 2 bases and J by 4 bases, leaving 8 bases between them. The CDR3 extends over 13 amino acids. The germline V gene has CDR1 LGHNT and CDR2 FRNRAP. CDR3 in DNA: TGTGCTAGTGGTTTGCAGGCGGGAGAGACCCAGTACTTC. Translating it yields CASGLQAGETQYF. Full variable domain (missing parts from reference TRBV12-5 and TRBJ2-5): DARVTQTPRHKVTEMGQEVTMRCQPILGHNTVFWYRQTMMQGLELLAYFRNRAPLDDSGMPKDRFSAEMPDATLATLKIQPSEPRDSAVYFCASGLQAGETQYFGPGTRLLVL.

The J gene is TRBJ1-5, the V gene TRBV19; D is uncertain. Trimming removed 5 bases from V and 1 base from J, with 12 bases in between. Germline CDR1 reads LNHDA; CDR2 reads SQIVND (reference sequence). The length of the CDR3 is 15 residues. The CDR3 sequence is CASSLTGRSNQPQHF. CDR3 sequence (DNA): TGTGCCAGTAGTCTGACCGGACGGAGCAATCAGCCCCAGCATTTT.

This clone was counted only a few times. This chain connects TRBV6-6 to TRBJ1-5; the D is unclear. CDR1 and CDR2 from the germline V gene are MNHNY and SVGAGI (reference sequence). With 2 bases removed from V and 4 bases from J, the gap between germline ends came to 9 bases. The CDR3 length is 14 residues. CDR3 sequence (DNA): TGTGCCAGCAGTTACGCGGACGGAAATCAGCCCCAGCATTTT. It is translated as CASSYADGNQPQHF.

The chain has TRBV5-1 and TRBJ2-7; D unclear. The germline V gene has CDR1 SGHRS and CDR2 YFSETQ. The length of the CDR3 is 13 residues. Deletions cut 1 base from V and 2 bases from J, with 7 bases between. CDR3: CASSLLSTYEQYF. Written as DNA, the CDR3 is TGCGCCAGCAGCTTGTTGTCTACCTACGAGCAGTACTTC.

This clone has a single count. The rearrangement uses TRBV4-2 and TRBJ2-7, with 7 bases lining up with TRBD1. Germline assignment: CDR1 LGHNA and CDR2 YNFKEQ. The CDR3 is 14 residues long. The V and J ends lost 1 base and 5 bases, in that order; junction bases with no gene match: 5. CDR3 protein: CASSQGDRADEQYF. The CDR3 DNA is TGTGCCAGCAGCCAAGGAGACAGGGCCGACGAGCAGTACTTC.

This clone has just a few counts. V usage is TRBV10-3 and J usage is TRBJ1-1; D is unclear. The CDR3 length is 14 residues. The V gene's germline CDR1 is ENHRY and CDR2 SYGVKD. Trimming shortened V by 3 bases and J by 1 base, and 9 bases separated the two germline ends. The CDR3 nucleotides read TGTGCCATCAGTGATCGACGTGGGAACACTGAAGCTTTCTTT. Residues: CAISDRRGNTEAFF.

This clone showed up just once. This sequence joins TRBV10-3 and TRBJ2-5; D might be TRBD1 or TRBD2, each matching 6 bases. There are 17 residues in the CDR3. Germline CDR1 and CDR2: ENHRY and SYGVKD. The V end was cut by 0 bases, the J end by 5 bases, with 19 bases between. In DNA form, the CDR3 reads TGTGCCATCAGTGAGTCCCGGCCGGGGGCATTTCGGGAGACCCAGTACTTC. It specifies CAISESRPGAFRETQYF.

The genes are TRBV15 and TRBJ2-7; D possibly corresponds to TRBD1 (8 bases). Germline V gene lookup returns CDR1 LNHNV and CDR2 YYDKDF (reference sequence). The CDR3 runs to 15 residues. Between the trimmed V and J ends, which lost 1 base and 4 bases, there was a span of 14 bases. The CDR3, as DNA: TGTGCCACCAGCAGAGCACAGGGGGGGCCGTACGAGCAGTACTTC. Translating it yields CATSRAQGGPYEQYF. Filled out from reference TRBV15 and TRBJ2-7, the complete variable domain reads DAMVIQNPRYQVTQFGKPVTLSCSQTLNHNVMYWYQQKSSQAPKLLFHYYDKDFNNEADTPDNFQSRRPNTSFCFLDIRSPGLGDTAMYLCATSRAQGGPYEQYFGPGTRLTVT.

The table lists this clone with a few counts. V is TRBV11-3 and J is TRBJ2-1; weak D call: TRBD1 (6 bases). The V gene's germline CDR1 is SGHNT and CDR2 YENEEA. CDR3 size: 14 residues. The V gene lost 5 bases and the J gene lost 10 bases, with 18 bases spanning the gap. CDR3 sequence: CASSGNRVLGEQFF. DNA for the CDR3: TGTGCCAGCAGCGGAAACAGGGTCCTGGGGGAGCAGTTCTTC.

This chain links TRBV5-5 with TRBJ2-1; 10 nucleotides agree with TRBD2. CDR3 length: 15 residues. The germline V gene has CDR1 SGHKS and CDR2 YYEKEE (reference sequence). V gave up 3 bases and J gave up 4 bases; unmatched junction bases: 4. This CDR3 reads CASSYIAGGYNEQFF. Written as DNA, the CDR3 is TGTGCCAGCAGCTATATAGCGGGAGGTTACAATGAGCAGTTCTTC.

This clone was observed once. A read error is likely, as this CDR3 ends without the conserved phenylalanine or tryptophan. The genes are TRBV7-9 and TRBJ1-2; possible D gene TRBD1, 5 bases. Germline-derived CDR1 and CDR2 are SEHNR and FQNEAQ (reference sequence). CDR3 length: 15 amino acids. Trimming left V 1 base short and J 6 bases short, with 15 bases between. CDR3: CASSLEGGAKNGYTL. DNA of the CDR3: TGTGCCAGCAGCTTAGAGGGAGGGGCTAAAAATGGCTACACCCTC.

The V call is TRBV28, the J call TRBJ2-7, with 7 nucleotides matching TRBD1. This CDR3 contains 14 residues. V trimming: 7 bases; J trimming: 4 bases; junction bases outside the gene matches: 10. The germline gives CDR1 MDHEN, CDR2 SYDVKM. DNA for the CDR3: TGTGCCAGCACCCCACAGGGGATTACTTACGAGCAGTACTTC. Translated: CASTPQGITYEQYF.

This sequence joins TRBV9 and TRBJ2-7, with D possibly being TRBD1 (7 bases). The CDR3 length is 16 residues. The V gene's germline CDR1 is SGDLS and CDR2 YYNGEE. The germline V and J ends were trimmed by 0 bases and 2 bases, with 15 bases remaining between them. The CDR3 DNA reads TGTGCCAGCAGCGTAGGGGCGGAGGGGGCCCCCTACGAGCAGTACTTC. Its protein product is CASSVGAEGAPYEQYF.